The 10 T cell receptor beta chains listed next were all sequenced from one sample in a study of blood T cell repertoires in COVID-19. Sequenced by immunoSEQ multiplex PCR; TCRdb stores in-frame clones only, minus some. Among 99,000 or so clones listed, 85% to 90% were seen once. Sequencing was carried out using peripheral blood. These receptors all come from a woman in her fifties or sixties in a cohort sampled during active or convalescent COVID-19.

The V gene is TRBV28, the J gene TRBJ2-7, with a weak D call TRBD2 (6 bases). This CDR3 contains 16 residues. V shed 3 bases and J shed 2 bases, with 17 bases lying between them. Germline CDR1 is MDHEN and CDR2 is SYDVKM. CDR3: CASSLRRGSGTYEQYF. CDR3 nucleotides: TGTGCCAGCAGTTTGCGTAGAGGTAGCGGAACCTACGAGCAGTACTTC.

This clone has just a few counts. The chain links TRBV2 to TRBJ2-1, with TRBD1 identical over 11 bases. This CDR3 region has 15 residues. The germline V gene has CDR1 SNHLY and CDR2 FYNNEI. Unmatched junction bases numbered 7, after V lost 5 bases and J lost 7 bases. CDR3 nucleotides: TGTGCCAGCAGTACCCCGGGACAGGGGGGGAATGAGCAGTTCTTC. It translates to CASSTPGQGGNEQFF.

The chain couples TRBV2 to TRBJ1-1; D remains unclear. Germline loops: CDR1 SNHLY, CDR2 FYNNEI. V gave up 6 bases and J gave up 0 bases, with 8 bases separating them. The CDR3 has 13 amino acids. The CDR3, as DNA: TGTGCCAGCAGCCCAGGATTGAACACTGAAGCTTTCTTT. Translating gives CASSPGLNTEAFF.

The rearrangement links TRBV5-1 to TRBJ1-3; D ambiguous. CDR3 length equals 16 residues. V was cut by 0 bases and J by 0 bases, with 10 bases left in between. CDR1 and CDR2 (germline): SGHRS, YFSETQ. The CDR3 spells CASSLAGSYSGNTIYF. The CDR3 DNA is TGCGCCAGCAGCTTGGCGGGGAGTTACTCTGGAAACACCATATATTTT.

The rearrangement links TRBV7-9 to TRBJ1-2; tentatively, D is TRBD1 (6 bases). Germline V gene lookup returns CDR1 SEHNR and CDR2 FQNEAQ (reference sequence). This CDR3 has 13 residues. Trimming cost V 5 bases and J 4 bases, with 11 bases left between them. The CDR3 is CASSHGQSYGYTF. Here the CDR3 DNA reads TGTGCCAGCAGCCACGGACAGTCCTATGGCTACACCTTC. The full variable domain, completed using reference TRBV7-9 and TRBJ1-2, is DTGVSQNPRHKITKRGQNVTFRCDPISEHNRLYWYRQTLGQGPEFLTYFQNEAQLEKSRLLSDRFSAERPKGSFSTLEIQRTEQGDSAMYLCASSHGQSYGYTFGSGTRLTVV.

The table lists this clone with a count of one. The rearrangement links TRBV24-1 to TRBJ2-4; 14 nucleotides agree with TRBD2. The CDR3 length is 17 residues. After removal of 4 bases from V and 8 bases from J, the junction contained 9 bases not matched to a gene. Germline V gene lookup returns CDR1 KGHDR and CDR2 SFDVKD. The CDR3 region has the DNA TGTGCCACCAGTGAAACCGGACTAGCGGGAGGCGAGGACATTCAGTACTTC. It yields the protein CATSETGLAGGEDIQYF.

This rearrangement joins TRBV28 to TRBJ1-1; weak D call: TRBD1 (5 bases). The CDR3 extends over 12 amino acids. CDR1 MDHEN and CDR2 SYDVKM come from the germline V gene. V lost 3 bases and J 10 bases, leaving 12 bases between the germline ends. As DNA, the CDR3 is TGTGCCAGCAGTTTTGCGGGGCGGGGAGCTTTCTTT. It yields the protein CASSFAGRGAFF.

This clone was found a few times. The DNA of the CDR3 is TGTGCCAGTAGTACCACAGGGGGGGGGACTGAAGCTTTCTTT. It specifies CASSTTGGGTEAFF. The rearrangement joins TRBV19 to TRBJ1-1, with 8 bases aligning to TRBD1. Trimming removed 4 bases from V and 5 bases from J; junction bases left unmatched: 6. This CDR3 spans 14 amino acids. Germline V CDR1 and CDR2: LNHDA, SQIVND (reference sequence).

The chain recombines TRBV5-1 with TRBJ2-3, with D possibly TRBD1 on 5 matching bases. CDR1 is SGHRS and CDR2 is YFSETQ in the germline V gene. V lost 2 bases and J 2 bases, leaving 9 bases between the germline ends. The CDR3 spans 14 residues. The CDR3 nucleotides are TGCGCCAGCAGCTTAGACAGTCCCACAGATACGCAGTATTTT. This codes for CASSLDSPTDTQYF.

V is TRBV5-6 and J is TRBJ1-1, with TRBD1 matching 8 bases. Germline trimming cut 0 bases from V and 1 base from J; bases unmatched to any gene: 11. The CDR3 length is 18 residues. The germline gives CDR1 SGHDT, CDR2 YYEEEE. As DNA, the CDR3 is TGTGCCAGCAGCTTGGCCTTTAATCAGGGGGCGGCGAACACTGAAGCTTTCTTT. Its translation: CASSLAFNQGAANTEAFF.